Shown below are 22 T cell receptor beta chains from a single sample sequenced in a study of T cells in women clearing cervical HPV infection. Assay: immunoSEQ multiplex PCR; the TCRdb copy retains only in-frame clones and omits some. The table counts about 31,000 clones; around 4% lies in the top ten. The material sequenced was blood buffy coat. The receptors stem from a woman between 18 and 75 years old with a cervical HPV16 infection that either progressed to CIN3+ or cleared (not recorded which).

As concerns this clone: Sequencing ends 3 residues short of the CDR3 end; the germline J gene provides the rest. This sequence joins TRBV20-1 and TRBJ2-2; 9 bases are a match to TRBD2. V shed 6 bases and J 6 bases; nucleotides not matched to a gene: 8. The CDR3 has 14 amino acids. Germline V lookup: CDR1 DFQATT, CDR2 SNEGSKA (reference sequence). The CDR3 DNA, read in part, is TGCAGTGCCCCGAATAGCGGGAGCGCCGGGGAG. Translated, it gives CSAPNSGSAGE. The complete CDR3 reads CSAPNSGSAGELFF.

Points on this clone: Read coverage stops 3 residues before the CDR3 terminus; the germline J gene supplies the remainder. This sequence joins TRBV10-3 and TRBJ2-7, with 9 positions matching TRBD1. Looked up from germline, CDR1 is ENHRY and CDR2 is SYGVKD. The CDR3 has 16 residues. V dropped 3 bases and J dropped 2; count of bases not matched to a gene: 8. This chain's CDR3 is CAISDPGTGHAYEQYF. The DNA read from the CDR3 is TGTGCCATCAGTGACCCCGGGACAGGGCATGCCTACGAG.

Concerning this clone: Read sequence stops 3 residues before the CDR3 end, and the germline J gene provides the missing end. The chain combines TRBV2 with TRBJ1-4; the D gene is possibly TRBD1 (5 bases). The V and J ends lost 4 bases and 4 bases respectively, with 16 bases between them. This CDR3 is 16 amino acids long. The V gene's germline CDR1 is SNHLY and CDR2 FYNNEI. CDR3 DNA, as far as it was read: TGTGCCAGCAGTGCGCAAGGGGCCGGAGTTAATGAAAAA. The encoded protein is CASSAQGAGVNEK. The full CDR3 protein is CASSAQGAGVNEKLFF.

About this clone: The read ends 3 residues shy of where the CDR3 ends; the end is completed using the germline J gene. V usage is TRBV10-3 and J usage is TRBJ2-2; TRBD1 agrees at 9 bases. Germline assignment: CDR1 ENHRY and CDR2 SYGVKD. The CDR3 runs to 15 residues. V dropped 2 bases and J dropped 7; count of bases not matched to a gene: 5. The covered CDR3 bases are TGTGCCATCAGTGAGGGGGACAGGGCAATCGGGGAG. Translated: CAISEGDRAIGE. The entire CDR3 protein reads CAISEGDRAIGELFF.

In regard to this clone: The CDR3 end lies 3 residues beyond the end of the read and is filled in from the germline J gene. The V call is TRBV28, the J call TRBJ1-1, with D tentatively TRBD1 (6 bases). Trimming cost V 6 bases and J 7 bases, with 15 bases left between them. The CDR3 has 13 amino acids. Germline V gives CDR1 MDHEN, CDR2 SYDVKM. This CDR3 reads CASREGGDNEAFF. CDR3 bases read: TGTGCCAGCAGAGAAGGGGGAGACAATGAA.

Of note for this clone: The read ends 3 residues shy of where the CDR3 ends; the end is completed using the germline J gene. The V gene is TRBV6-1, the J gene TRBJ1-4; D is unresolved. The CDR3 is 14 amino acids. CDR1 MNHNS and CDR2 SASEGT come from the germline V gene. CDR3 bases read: TGTGCCAGCAGTGAAATGCTAGATAATTCACCA. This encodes CASSEMLDNSP. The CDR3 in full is CASSEMLDNSPLFF.

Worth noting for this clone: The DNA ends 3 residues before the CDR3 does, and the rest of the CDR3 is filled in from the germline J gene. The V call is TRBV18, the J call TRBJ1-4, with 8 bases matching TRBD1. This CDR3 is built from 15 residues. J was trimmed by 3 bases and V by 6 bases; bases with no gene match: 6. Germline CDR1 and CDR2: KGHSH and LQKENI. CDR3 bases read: TGTGCCAGCTCGCGCGACAGGGGTCCTAATGAAAAA. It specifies CASSRDRGPNEK. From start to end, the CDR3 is CASSRDRGPNEKLFF.

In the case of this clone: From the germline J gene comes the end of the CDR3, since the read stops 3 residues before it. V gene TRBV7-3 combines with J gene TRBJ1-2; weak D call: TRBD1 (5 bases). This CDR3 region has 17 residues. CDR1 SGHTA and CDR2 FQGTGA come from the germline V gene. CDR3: CASSSGTSGSSYNDYTF. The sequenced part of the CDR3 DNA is TGTGCCAGCAGCTCCGGGACTAGCGGAAGCTCCTACAATGAC.

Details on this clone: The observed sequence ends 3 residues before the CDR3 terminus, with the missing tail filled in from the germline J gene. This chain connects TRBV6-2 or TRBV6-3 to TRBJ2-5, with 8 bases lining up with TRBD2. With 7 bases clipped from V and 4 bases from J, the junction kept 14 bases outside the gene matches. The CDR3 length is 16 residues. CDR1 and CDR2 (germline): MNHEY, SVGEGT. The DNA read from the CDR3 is TGTGCCAGCACGCTCGGACCACTAGCGGTCGCAGAGACC. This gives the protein CASTLGPLAVAET. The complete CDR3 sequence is CASTLGPLAVAETQYF.

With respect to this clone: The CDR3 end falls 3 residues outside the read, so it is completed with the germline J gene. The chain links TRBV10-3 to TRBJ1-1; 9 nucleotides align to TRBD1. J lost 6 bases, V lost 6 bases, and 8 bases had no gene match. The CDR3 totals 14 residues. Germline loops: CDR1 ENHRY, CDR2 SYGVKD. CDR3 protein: CAISGQGKSSEAFF. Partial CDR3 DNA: TGTGCCATCAGCGGACAGGGGAAAAGTTCTGAA.

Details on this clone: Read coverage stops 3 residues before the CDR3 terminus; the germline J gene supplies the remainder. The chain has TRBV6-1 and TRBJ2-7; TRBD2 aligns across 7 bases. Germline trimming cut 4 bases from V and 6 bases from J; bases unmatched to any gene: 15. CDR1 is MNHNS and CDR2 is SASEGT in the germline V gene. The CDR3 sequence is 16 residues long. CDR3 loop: CASSAPRLAAVGEQYF. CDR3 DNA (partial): TGTGCCAGCAGTGCCCCGAGGCTAGCGGCCGTCGGCGAG.

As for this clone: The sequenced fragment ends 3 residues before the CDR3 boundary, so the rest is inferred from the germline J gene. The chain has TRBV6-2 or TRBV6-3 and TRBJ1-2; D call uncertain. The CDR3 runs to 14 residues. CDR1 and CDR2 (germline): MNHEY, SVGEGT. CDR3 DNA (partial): TGTGCCAGCGGAGGGCGGGTACTCACAGATACC. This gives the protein CASGGRVLTDT. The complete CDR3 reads CASGGRVLTDTYTF.

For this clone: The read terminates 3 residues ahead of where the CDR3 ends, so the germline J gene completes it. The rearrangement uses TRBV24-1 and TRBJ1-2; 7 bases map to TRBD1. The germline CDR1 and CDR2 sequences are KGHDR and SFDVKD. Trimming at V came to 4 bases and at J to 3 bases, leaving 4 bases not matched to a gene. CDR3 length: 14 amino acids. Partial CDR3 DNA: TGTGCCACCAGTGACCACGACAGGGACTATGGC. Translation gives CATSDHDRDYG. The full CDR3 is CATSDHDRDYGYTF.

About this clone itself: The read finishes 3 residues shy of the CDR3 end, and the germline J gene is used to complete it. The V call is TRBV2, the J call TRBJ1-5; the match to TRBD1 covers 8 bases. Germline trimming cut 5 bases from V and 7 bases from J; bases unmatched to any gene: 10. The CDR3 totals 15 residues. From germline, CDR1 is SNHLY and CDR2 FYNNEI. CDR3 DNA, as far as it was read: TGTGCCAGCAGTCCAAATTCAGGGGGCGCCCAGCCC. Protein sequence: CASSPNSGGAQP. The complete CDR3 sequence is CASSPNSGGAQPQHF.

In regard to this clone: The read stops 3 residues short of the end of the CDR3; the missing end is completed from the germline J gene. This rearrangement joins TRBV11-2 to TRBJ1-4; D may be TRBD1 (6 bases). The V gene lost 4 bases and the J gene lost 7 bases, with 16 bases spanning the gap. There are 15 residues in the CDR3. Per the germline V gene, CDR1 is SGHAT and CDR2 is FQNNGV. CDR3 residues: CASSSGGGAGEKLFF. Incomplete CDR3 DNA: TGTGCCAGCAGCTCCGGAGGGGGGGCGGGTGAAAAA. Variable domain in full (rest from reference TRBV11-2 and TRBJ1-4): EAGVAQSPRYKIIEKRQSVAFWCNPISGHATLYWYQQILGQGPKLLIQFQNNGVVDDSQLPKDRFSAERLKGVDSTLKIQPAKLEDSAVYLCASSSGGGAGEKLFFGSGTQLSVL.

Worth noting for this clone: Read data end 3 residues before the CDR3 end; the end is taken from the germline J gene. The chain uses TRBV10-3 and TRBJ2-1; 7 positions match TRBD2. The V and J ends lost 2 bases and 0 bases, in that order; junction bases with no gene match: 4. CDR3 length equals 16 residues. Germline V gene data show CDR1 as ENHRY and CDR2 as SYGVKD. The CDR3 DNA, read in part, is TGTGCCATCAGTGAGAGACTAGCCATCTCCTACAATGAG. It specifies CAISERLAISYNE. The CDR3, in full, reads CAISERLAISYNEQFF.

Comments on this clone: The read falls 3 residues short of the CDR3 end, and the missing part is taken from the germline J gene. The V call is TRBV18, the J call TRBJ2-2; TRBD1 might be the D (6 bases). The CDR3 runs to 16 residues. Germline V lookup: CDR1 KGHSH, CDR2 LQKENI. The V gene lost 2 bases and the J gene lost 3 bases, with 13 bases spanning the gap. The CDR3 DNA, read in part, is TGTGCCAGCTCACCAGGGGAACAGGGCGACACCGGGGAG. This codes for CASSPGEQGDTGE. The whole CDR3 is CASSPGEQGDTGELFF.

The covered CDR3 bases are TGCAGTGCTAGTGCGACTAGCGGGGGTAACAATGAG. The encoded protein is CSASATSGGNNE. In full, the CDR3 reads CSASATSGGNNEQFF. This rearrangement joins TRBV20-1 to TRBJ2-1; 12 bases map to TRBD2. The read is 3 residues too short to cover the CDR3 end, so that end is filled in from the germline J gene. Germline V gene lookup returns CDR1 DFQATT and CDR2 SNEGSKA (reference sequence). J gave up 5 bases and V 3 bases, and 5 bases lay outside the gene matches. This CDR3 contains 15 residues.

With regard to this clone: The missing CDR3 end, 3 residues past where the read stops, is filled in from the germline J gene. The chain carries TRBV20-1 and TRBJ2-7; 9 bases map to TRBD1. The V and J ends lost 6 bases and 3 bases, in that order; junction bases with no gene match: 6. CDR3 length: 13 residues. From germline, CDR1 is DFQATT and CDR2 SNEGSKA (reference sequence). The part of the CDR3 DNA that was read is TGCAGTGCCAGGGGGACAGGGATCTACGAG. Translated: CSARGTGIYE. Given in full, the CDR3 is CSARGTGIYEQYF.

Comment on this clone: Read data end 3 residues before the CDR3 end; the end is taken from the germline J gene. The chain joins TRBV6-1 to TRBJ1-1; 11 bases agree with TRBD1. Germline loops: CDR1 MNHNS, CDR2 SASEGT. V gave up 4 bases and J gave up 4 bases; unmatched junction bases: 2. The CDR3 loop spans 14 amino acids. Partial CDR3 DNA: TGTGCCAGCAGTGCCGGGACAGGGGGCACTGAA. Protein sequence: CASSAGTGGTE. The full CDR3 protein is CASSAGTGGTEAFF.

Incomplete CDR3 DNA: TGTGCCATCAGTGTAAACAGGGGACTCTATGGC. It codes for CAISVNRGLYG. The full CDR3 protein reads CAISVNRGLYGYTF. The rearrangement joins TRBV10-3 to TRBJ1-2, with 7 bases that match TRBD1. The CDR3 goes on 3 residues after the read ends, and that part is filled in from the germline J gene. CDR3 length: 14 amino acids. Germline V gene sequence: CDR1 ENHRY, CDR2 SYGVKD. Trimming at V came to 4 bases and at J to 4 bases, leaving 6 bases not matched to a gene.

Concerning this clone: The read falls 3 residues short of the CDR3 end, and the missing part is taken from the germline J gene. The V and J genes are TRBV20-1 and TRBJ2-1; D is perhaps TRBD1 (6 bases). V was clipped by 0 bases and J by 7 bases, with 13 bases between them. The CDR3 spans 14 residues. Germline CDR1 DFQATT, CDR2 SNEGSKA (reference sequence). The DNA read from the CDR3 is TGCAGTGCTAGAGATCCGGGACATCGGAATGAG. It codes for CSARDPGHRNE. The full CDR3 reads CSARDPGHRNEQFF.